The present TCR beta chain was sequenced within a study of blood T cell repertoires in COVID-19. Study summary: Researchers got acute and convalescent COVID-19 samples from the United States, Italy and Spain.

Authors' analysis steps: For nucleated cells, counts were estimated from reference gene primer amplification. TCRdb's copy holds only in-frame clones and misses some; the assay was immunoSEQ multiplex PCR. V and J calls and clone size are given by that table; D and trimming were obtained from the DNA. The data contain 250,000 to 300,000 clones, 81% of them singletons. The germline V and J ends were trimmed by 6 bases and 7 bases, with 16 bases remaining between them. The CDR3 spans 15 residues. Germline values: CDR1 SGHVS, CDR2 FQNEAQ. This receptor was obtained from a woman aged 55-69 years with active or convalescent COVID-19. What was sequenced was peripheral blood. The rearrangement links TRBV7-8 to TRBJ1-6; no clear D gene. The CDR3 DNA is TGTGCCAGCAGGACCCGGGAGGGCGAGAATTCACCCCTCCACTTT. Translating gives CASRTREGENSPLHF.